The 5 T cell receptor beta chains given below trace back to one sample, sequenced in a study of blood T cell repertoires in COVID-19. The protocol was immunoSEQ multiplex PCR, while the TCRdb copy is restricted to in-frame clones and leaves out a portion. The data hold roughly 310,000 clones, with about 88% observed a single time. Sequencing was carried out using PBMCs or T cells enriched from blood (not recorded which). Every receptor here comes from a woman aged 40 to 49 who had recovered from COVID-19.

This chain uses TRBV7-9 with TRBJ2-5; 11 positions agree with TRBD1. V trimming: 5 bases; J trimming: 1 base; junction bases outside the gene matches: 6. This CDR3 spans 16 amino acids. The germline CDR1 and CDR2 sequences are SEHNR and FQNEAQ (reference sequence). The CDR3 here is CASSTRGTGGQETQYF. Written as DNA, the CDR3 is TGTGCCAGCAGCACTCGCGGGACAGGGGGCCAAGAGACCCAGTACTTC.

The count of this clone is one. This sequence joins TRBV5-8 and TRBJ2-3, with TRBD1 matching 9 bases. The V gene's germline CDR1 is SGHTS and CDR2 YDEGEE. V was pared by 0 bases and J by 5 bases, with 4 bases of the junction left unmatched. The CDR3 is 15 residues long. The CDR3: CASSLGQGVVDTQYF. DNA of the CDR3: TGTGCCAGCAGCTTGGGACAGGGGGTGGTAGATACGCAGTATTTT. The variable domain in full, completed from reference TRBV5-8 and TRBJ2-3, reads EAGVTQSPTHLIKTRGQQATLRCSPISGHTSVYWYQQALGLGLQFLLWYDEGEERNRGNFPPRFSGRQFPNYSSELNVNALELEDSALYLCASSLGQGVVDTQYFGPGTRLTVL.

V usage is TRBV7-2 and J usage is TRBJ2-2; 8 nucleotides match TRBD1. With V trimmed by 5 bases and J by 5 bases, 10 bases remained unmatched. The CDR3 is 16 residues long. The germline V gene encodes CDR1 SGHTA and CDR2 FQGNSA. Here the CDR3 reads CASSPFTGGDTGELFF. The CDR3 region has the DNA TGTGCCAGCAGCCCCTTCACAGGGGGAGATACCGGGGAGCTGTTTTTT. Full variable domain (rest looked up from reference TRBV7-2 and TRBJ2-2): GAGVSQSPSNKVTEKGKDVELRCDPISGHTALYWYRQSLGQGLEFLIYFQGNSAPDKSGLPSDRFSAERTGGSVSTLTIQRTQQEDSAVYLCASSPFTGGDTGELFFGEGSRLTVL.

The chain recombines TRBV13 with TRBJ2-1; 10 bases fit TRBD2. Germline CDR1 reads PRHDT; CDR2 reads FYEKMQ (reference sequence). The CDR3 contains 16 residues. The J segment lost 2 bases and the V segment lost 6 bases, leaving 7 bases of the junction unmatched. The CDR3 here is CASRIKAGGPYNEQFF. The CDR3 DNA reads TGTGCCAGCAGAATCAAAGCGGGAGGGCCCTACAATGAGCAGTTCTTC.

V is TRBV3-1 (or the pseudogene TRBV3-2) and J is TRBJ2-3, with D maybe TRBD1 (7 bases). There are 15 residues in the CDR3. Trimming stripped 5 bases from V and 2 bases from J, with 14 bases between. In germline, CDR1 is LGHDT, CDR2 YNNKEL (reference sequence). The CDR3 bases are TGTGCCAGCAGCGGAGGGACAGAACCCACAGATACGCAGTATTTT. As protein: CASSGGTEPTDTQYF.